The 4 T cell receptor beta chains given below trace back to one sample, sequenced in a study of CD8+ T cells in alopecia areata. Extraction of RNA preceded its reverse transcription into cDNA, which served as the sequencing template. TCRdb's copy holds only in-frame clones and misses some; the assay was immunoSEQ multiplex PCR. Among more than 200,000 clones, less than 65% were seen once, and the ten largest hold roughly 4.2%. Treatment defined: oral pan-JAK inhibitor, 5-10 mg twice daily. The sequencing here drew on CD4+ T cells sorted from blood, taken at week 4, from a patient treated with tofacitinib. The receptors originated from a human donor with alopecia areata.

The J gene is TRBJ1-2, the V gene TRBV4-3; the D gene is possibly TRBD1 (5 bases). The CDR3 consists of 14 residues. Germline-derived CDR1 and CDR2 are LGHNA and YSLEER. The V end lost 0 bases, the J end lost 3 bases, and 8 bases lay between the germline ends. This chain's CDR3 is CASSQEGQHYGYTF. CDR3 DNA sequence: TGCGCCAGCAGCCAAGAGGGGCAGCACTATGGCTACACCTTC.

The CDR3 region is CASSSGTSGQETQYF. The CDR3 DNA reads TGTGCCAGCAGTTCCGGGACTAGCGGTCAAGAGACCCAGTACTTC. The chain employs TRBV6-1 and TRBJ2-5; TRBD2 agrees at 11 bases. Germline CDR1 and CDR2: MNHNS and SASEGT. V shed 5 bases, J shed 2 bases, and the junction held 4 bases outside the gene matches. The CDR3 sequence is 15 residues long.

The chain uses TRBV7-2 and TRBJ1-5; tentative D call: TRBD1 (6 bases). V was trimmed by 0 bases and J by 4 bases, leaving 16 bases between them. Germline V gives CDR1 SGHTA, CDR2 FQGNSA. The CDR3 sequence is 17 residues long. CDR3 bases: TGTGCCAGCAGCTTAGCGGTCGGGGGTCAGGGGAATCAGCCCCAGCATTTT. This encodes CASSLAVGGQGNQPQHF. Variable domain in full (rest from reference TRBV7-2 and TRBJ1-5): GAGVSQSPSNKVTEKGKDVELRCDPISGHTALYWYRQSLGQGLEFLIYFQGNSAPDKSGLPSDRFSAERTGGSVSTLTIQRTQQEDSAVYLCASSLAVGGQGNQPQHFGDGTRLSIL.

This clone was counted between two and nine times. This chain's CDR3 is CASSTTGGNEKLFF. The CDR3 nucleotides read TGTGCCAGCAGTACTACAGGGGGCAATGAAAAACTGTTTTTT. V and J are TRBV28 and TRBJ1-4; TRBD1 aligns across 9 bases. V gave up 5 bases and J gave up 5 bases; unmatched junction bases: 3. This CDR3 is built from 14 residues. Germline CDR1 is MDHEN and CDR2 is SYDVKM.